These 8 T cell receptor beta chains came from one sample sequenced in a study of T cells in women clearing cervical HPV infection. The assay was immunoSEQ multiplex PCR, and TCRdb's table has in-frame clones only and misses some. The sample table includes around 40,000 clones. The sequencing input was blood buffy coat. These receptors all stem from a woman between 18 and 69 years old with a cervical HPV16 infection that either progressed to CIN3+ or cleared (not recorded which).

A remark on this clone: With the read ending 3 residues before the CDR3 end, the germline J gene is used to fill in that end. This chain links TRBV5-1 with TRBJ2-3; a possible D gene is TRBD1 (6 bases). Trimming removed 0 bases at V and 0 bases at J, with 11 bases between. Germline CDR1 SGHRS, CDR2 YFSETQ. CDR3 size: 16 residues. The CDR3 loop reads CASSLARGRSTDTQYF. The part of the CDR3 DNA that was read is TGCGCCAGCAGCTTGGCCAGGGGTAGGAGCACAGATACG.

This clone is identified as medium-sized from frequency. The read is 3 residues too short to cover the CDR3 end, so that end is filled in from the germline J gene. The chain carries TRBV7-3 and TRBJ1-1, with a possible D match to TRBD1 (5 bases). The germline V gene encodes CDR1 SGHTA and CDR2 FQGTGA. This CDR3 is 13 amino acids long. The chain's CDR3 is CASSPGTIPGAFF. The CDR3 bases that were read are TGTGCCAGCAGCCCGGGGACTATTCCTGGA.

Points on this clone: From the germline J gene comes the end of the CDR3, since the read stops 3 residues before it. The chain joins TRBV5-1 to TRBJ1-1; D is possibly TRBD1 (6 bases). The V end lost 7 bases, the J end lost 1 base, and 14 bases lay between the germline ends. The CDR3 spans 14 residues. Germline V gene data show CDR1 as SGHRS and CDR2 as YFSETQ. The CDR3 loop reads CASFPGQKNTEAFF. The DNA read from the CDR3 is TGCGCCAGCTTTCCCGGACAGAAGAACACTGAA.

In the case of this clone: The sequence runs out 3 residues before the end of the CDR3; the remainder is reconstructed from the germline J gene. The gene calls are TRBV7-2 and TRBJ2-7; TRBD1 matches at 7 bases. This CDR3 has 14 residues. Germline V CDR1 and CDR2: SGHTA, FQGNSA. Germline trimming cut 5 bases from V and 4 bases from J; bases unmatched to any gene: 8. CDR3 DNA (partial): TGTGCCAGCAGCAACCGGGACAGACAGTACGAG. Translation gives CASSNRDRQYE. The full CDR3 protein reads CASSNRDRQYEQYF.

On this clone: The read ends 3 residues before the CDR3 terminus; that terminus is restored from the germline J gene. The gene calls are TRBV20-1 and TRBJ2-3, with 9 positions matching TRBD1. CDR1 and CDR2 from the germline V gene are DFQATT and SNEGSKA (reference sequence). CDR3 length: 14 residues. V dropped 6 bases and J dropped 8; count of bases not matched to a gene: 12. The CDR3 bases that were read are TGCAGTGCGTTAATGGGACAGGGTGGGGGTACG. Translating gives CSALMGQGGGT. The whole CDR3 sequence is CSALMGQGGGTQYF.

A note on this clone: The read is 3 residues too short to cover the CDR3 end, so that end is filled in from the germline J gene. V is TRBV7-9 and J is TRBJ2-7; TRBD1 matches at 10 bases. The CDR3 is 12 amino acids. CDR1 and CDR2 from the germline V gene are SEHNR and FQNEAQ (reference sequence). With 5 bases clipped from V and 6 bases from J, the junction kept 1 base outside the gene matches. The CDR3 DNA, read in part, is TGTGCCAGCAGCGGGACAGGGGTCGAG. This codes for CASSGTGVE. The CDR3 in its entirety is CASSGTGVEQYF.

Concerning this clone: From the germline J gene comes the end of the CDR3, since the read stops 3 residues before it. V gene TRBV20-1 combines with J gene TRBJ2-7; 9 bases fit TRBD1. V shed 5 bases and J 3 bases; nucleotides not matched to a gene: 11. Germline V gives CDR1 DFQATT, CDR2 SNEGSKA (reference sequence). The CDR3 is 15 amino acids. The CDR3 sequence: CSAGRTGGVFYEQYF. The sequenced CDR3 bases are TGCAGTGCTGGCAGAACAGGGGGCGTTTTCTACGAG.

Points on this clone: Read sequence stops 3 residues before the CDR3 end, and the germline J gene provides the missing end. The chain is built from TRBV20-1 and TRBJ2-5; D is uncertain. Deletions cut 3 bases from V and 3 bases from J, with 8 bases between. This CDR3 is built from 12 residues. CDR1 is DFQATT, CDR2 SNEGSKA, per germline (reference sequence). The sequenced part of the CDR3 DNA is TGCAGTGCTAGCAACTTTAAAGAGACC. This encodes CSASNFKET. The full CDR3 protein is CSASNFKETQYF.